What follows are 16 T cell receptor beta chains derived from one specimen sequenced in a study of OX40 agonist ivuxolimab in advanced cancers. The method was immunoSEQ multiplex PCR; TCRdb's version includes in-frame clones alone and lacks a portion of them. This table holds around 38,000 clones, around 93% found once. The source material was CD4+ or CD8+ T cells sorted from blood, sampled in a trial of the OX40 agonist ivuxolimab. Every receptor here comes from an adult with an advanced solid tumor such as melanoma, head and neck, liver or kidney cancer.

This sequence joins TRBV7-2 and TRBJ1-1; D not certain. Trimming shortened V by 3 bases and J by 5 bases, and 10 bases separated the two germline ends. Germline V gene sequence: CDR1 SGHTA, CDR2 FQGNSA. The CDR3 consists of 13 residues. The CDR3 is CASSFGLGTEAFF. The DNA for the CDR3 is TGTGCCAGCAGCTTCGGTTTGGGGACTGAAGCTTTCTTT.

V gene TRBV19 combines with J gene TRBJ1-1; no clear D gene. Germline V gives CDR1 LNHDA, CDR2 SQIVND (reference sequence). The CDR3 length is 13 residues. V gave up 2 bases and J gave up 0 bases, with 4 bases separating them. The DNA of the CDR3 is TGTGCCAGTAGTATAATGGTGAACACTGAAGCTTTCTTT. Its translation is CASSIMVNTEAFF.

In DNA, the CDR3 is TGTGCCAGCAGCTTCACCGGGACAGGGTTAAGTGAGCAGTTCTTC. This gives the protein CASSFTGTGLSEQFF. The chain is built from TRBV7-3 and TRBJ2-1; 9 bases map to TRBD1. The V segment lost 3 bases and the J segment 9 bases; nucleotides outside the gene matches: 9. Germline assignment: CDR1 SGHTA and CDR2 FQGTGA. The CDR3 extends over 15 amino acids.

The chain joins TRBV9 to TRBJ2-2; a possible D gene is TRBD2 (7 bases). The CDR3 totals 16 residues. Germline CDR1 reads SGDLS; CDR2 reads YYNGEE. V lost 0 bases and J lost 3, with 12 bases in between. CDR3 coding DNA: TGTGCCAGCAGCGTAGAAGGGGGGGCTTACACCGGGGAGCTGTTTTTT. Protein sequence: CASSVEGGAYTGELFF. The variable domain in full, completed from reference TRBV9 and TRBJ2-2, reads DSGVTQTPKHLITATGQRVTLRCSPRSGDLSVYWYQQSLDQGLQFLIQYYNGEERAKGNILERFSAQQFPDLHSELNLSSLELGDSALYFCASSVEGGAYTGELFFGEGSRLTVL.

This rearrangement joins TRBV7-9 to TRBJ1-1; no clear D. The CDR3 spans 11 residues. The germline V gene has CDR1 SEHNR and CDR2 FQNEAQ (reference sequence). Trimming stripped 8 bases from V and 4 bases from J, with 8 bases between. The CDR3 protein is CASGWVTEAFF. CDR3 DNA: TGTGCCAGCGGTTGGGTCACTGAAGCTTTCTTT. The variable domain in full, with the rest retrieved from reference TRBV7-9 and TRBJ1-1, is DTGVSQNPRHKITKRGQNVTFRCDPISEHNRLYWYRQTLGQGPEFLTYFQNEAQLEKSRLLSDRFSAERPKGSFSTLEIQRTEQGDSAMYLCASGWVTEAFFGQGTRLTVV.

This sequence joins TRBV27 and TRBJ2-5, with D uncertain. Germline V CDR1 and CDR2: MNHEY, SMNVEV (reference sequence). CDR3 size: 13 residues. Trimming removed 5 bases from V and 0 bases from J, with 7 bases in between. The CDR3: CASSLSDQETQYF. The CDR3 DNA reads TGTGCCAGCAGTCTCTCCGACCAAGAGACCCAGTACTTC.

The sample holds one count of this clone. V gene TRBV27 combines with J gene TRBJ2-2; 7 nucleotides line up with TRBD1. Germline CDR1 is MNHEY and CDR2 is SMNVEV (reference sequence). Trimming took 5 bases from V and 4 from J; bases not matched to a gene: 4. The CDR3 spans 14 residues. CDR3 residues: CASSLGQFTGELFF. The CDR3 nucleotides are TGTGCCAGCAGTCTGGGACAGTTCACCGGGGAGCTGTTTTTT.

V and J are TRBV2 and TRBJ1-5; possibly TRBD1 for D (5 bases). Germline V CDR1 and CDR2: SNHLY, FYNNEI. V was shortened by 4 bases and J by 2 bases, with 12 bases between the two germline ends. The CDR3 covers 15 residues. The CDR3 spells CASSVSRAGNQPQHF. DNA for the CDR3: TGTGCCAGCAGTGTGAGCAGGGCGGGCAATCAGCCCCAGCATTTT.

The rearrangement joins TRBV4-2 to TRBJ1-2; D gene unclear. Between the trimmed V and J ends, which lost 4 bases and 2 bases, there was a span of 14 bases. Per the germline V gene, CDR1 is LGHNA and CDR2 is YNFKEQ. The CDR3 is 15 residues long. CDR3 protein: CASSLDGDGNYGYTF. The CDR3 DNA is TGTGCCAGCAGCCTTGACGGAGACGGAAACTATGGCTACACCTTC.

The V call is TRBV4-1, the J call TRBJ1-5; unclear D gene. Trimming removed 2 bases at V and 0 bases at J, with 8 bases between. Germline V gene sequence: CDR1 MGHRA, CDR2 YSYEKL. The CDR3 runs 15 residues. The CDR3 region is CASSQKQASNQPQHF. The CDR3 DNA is TGCGCCAGCAGCCAAAAGCAGGCTAGCAATCAGCCCCAGCATTTT.

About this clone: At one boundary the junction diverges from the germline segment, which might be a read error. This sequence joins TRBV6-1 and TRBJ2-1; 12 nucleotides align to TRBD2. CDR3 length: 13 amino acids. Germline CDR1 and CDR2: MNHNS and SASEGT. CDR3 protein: CASRRLAGDDQFF. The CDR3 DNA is TGTGCCAGCAGGCGACTAGCGGGAGATGACCAGTTCTTC.

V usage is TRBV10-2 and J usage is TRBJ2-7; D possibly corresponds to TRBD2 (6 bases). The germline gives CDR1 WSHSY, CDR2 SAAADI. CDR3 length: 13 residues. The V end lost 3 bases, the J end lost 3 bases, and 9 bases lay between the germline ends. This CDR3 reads CASSEGRDYEQYV. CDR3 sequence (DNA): TGCGCCAGCAGTGAAGGGCGGGACTACGAGCAGTACGTC.

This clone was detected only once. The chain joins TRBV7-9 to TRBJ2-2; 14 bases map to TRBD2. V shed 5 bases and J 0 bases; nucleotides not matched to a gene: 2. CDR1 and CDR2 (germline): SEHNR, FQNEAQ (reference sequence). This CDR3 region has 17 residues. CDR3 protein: CASSPGLAGANTGELFF. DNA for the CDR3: TGTGCCAGCAGCCCGGGACTAGCGGGAGCGAACACCGGGGAGCTGTTTTTT.

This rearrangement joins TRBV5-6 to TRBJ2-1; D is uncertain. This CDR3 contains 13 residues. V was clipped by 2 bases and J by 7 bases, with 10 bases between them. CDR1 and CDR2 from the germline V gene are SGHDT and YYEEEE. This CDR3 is CASSFGARNEQFF. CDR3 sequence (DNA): TGTGCCAGCAGCTTCGGAGCTAGGAATGAGCAGTTCTTC. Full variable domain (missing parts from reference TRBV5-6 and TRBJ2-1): DAGVTQSPTHLIKTRGQQVTLRCSPKSGHDTVSWYQQALGQGPQFIFQYYEEEERQRGNFPDRFSGHQFPNYSSELNVNALLLGDSALYLCASSFGARNEQFFGPGTRLTVL.

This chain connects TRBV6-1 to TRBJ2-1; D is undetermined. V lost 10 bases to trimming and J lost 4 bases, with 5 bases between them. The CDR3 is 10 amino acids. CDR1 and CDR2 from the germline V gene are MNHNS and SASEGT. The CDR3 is CATAYNEQFF. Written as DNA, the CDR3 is TGTGCCACCGCTTACAATGAGCAGTTCTTC.

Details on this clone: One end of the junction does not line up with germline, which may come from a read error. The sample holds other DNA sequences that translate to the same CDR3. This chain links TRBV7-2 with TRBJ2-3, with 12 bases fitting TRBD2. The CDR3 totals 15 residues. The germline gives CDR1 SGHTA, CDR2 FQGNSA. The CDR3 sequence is CASSFLAGGADTQYF. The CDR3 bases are TGTGCCAGCAGTTTTCTAGCGGGAGGGGCAGATACGCAGTATTTC.